This entry concerns a single TCR beta chain. Its specificity is not known. This sample is drawn from a study of memory CD4+ T cells and cytomegalovirus serostatus. General study findings and limits: The CMV-associated TCR signature appears largely within the CD4+ memory repertoire. A US-trained random forest predicted CMV serostatus with median AUC around 0.92.

The sort gate was single viable CD3+CD4+CD8-CD45RO+ cells for memory CD4+ T cells. Positive selection with CD4 microbeads enriched total CD4+ T cells. Germline V lookup: CDR1 SGDLS, CDR2 YYNGEE. V lost 1 base and J lost 6, with 8 bases in between. The CDR3 length is 13 residues. Authors' processing steps: After removing out-of-frame reads, 2 million to 2.5 million distinct TCRbeta sequences remained. Only in-frame clones appear in the TCRdb table, and some are missing; sequencing was by immunoSEQ multiplex PCR. Clonal size and the V and J genes are those of that table, whereas D and trimming came from the DNA. The repertoire consists of about 52,000 clones, with around 80% occurring once and the leading ten covering just under 2%.

The sequenced sample was memory CD4+ T cells from blood. The V and J genes are TRBV9 and TRBJ1-3; D remains ambiguous. The TCR originated in an adult in good health and CMV-seropositive. CDR3 sequence (DNA): TGTGCCAGCAGCGTATATGGGGTAAACACCATATATTTT. Its translation: CASSVYGVNTIYF.